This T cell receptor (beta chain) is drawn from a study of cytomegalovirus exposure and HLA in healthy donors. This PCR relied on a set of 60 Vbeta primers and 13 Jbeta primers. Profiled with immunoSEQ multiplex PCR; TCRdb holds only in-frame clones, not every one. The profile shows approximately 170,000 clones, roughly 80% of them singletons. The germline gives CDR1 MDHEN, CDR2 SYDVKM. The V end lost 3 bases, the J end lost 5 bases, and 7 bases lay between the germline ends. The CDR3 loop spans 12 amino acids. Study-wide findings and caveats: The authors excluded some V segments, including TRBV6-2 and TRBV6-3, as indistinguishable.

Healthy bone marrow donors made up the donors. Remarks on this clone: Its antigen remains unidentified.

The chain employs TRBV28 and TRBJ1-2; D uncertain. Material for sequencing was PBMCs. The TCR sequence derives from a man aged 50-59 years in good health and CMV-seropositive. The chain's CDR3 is CASSFGEYGYTF. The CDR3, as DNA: TGTGCCAGCAGTTTCGGGGAGTATGGCTACACCTTC.